This T cell receptor beta chain was sequenced during a study of Ad26.COV2.S vaccination and SARS-CoV-2 variants. Some clones are missing from TCRdb's copy, which holds only in-frame ones; the method was immunoSEQ multiplex PCR. The profile shows 200,000 to 300,000 clones, more than 75% of them singletons. The treatment here: about 20 received Ad26.COV2.S at low or high dose, single or two shots; about 5 received placebo; per-sample allocation not given. Sampling was done on day 63 after the first vaccine or placebo injection. The CDR3 is made up of 15 amino acids. Between the trimmed V and J ends, which lost 0 bases and 3 bases, there was a span of 12 bases. The germline V gene encodes CDR1 SGDLS and CDR2 YYNGEE.

This sequence originates from a person aged 18-65 years who received the Ad26.COV2.S COVID-19 vaccine or a placebo. The chain is built from TRBV9 and TRBJ1-1; weak D call: TRBD1 (6 bases). Sequencing was performed on peripheral blood, taken in a trial of Ad26.COV2.S vaccine versus placebo. The CDR3 DNA follows: TGTGCCAGCAGCGTAGTCGCAGGGGTGGACACTGAAGCTTTCTTT. Protein sequence: CASSVVAGVDTEAFF.